Only a few counts were recorded for the clone carrying this T cell receptor (beta chain). What it recognizes is unknown. This CDR3 is 15 amino acids long. V was pared by 7 bases and J by 3 bases, with 7 bases of the junction left unmatched. Germline V lookup: CDR1 LNHDA, CDR2 SQIVND (reference sequence). These data come from a study of T cell repertoires in cytomegalovirus infection. Background on the study: CMV epitopes used comprised recently identified HLA-C-restricted ones and well-studied HLA-B-restricted ones. In public TCR beta signatures, there were indications of both CMV infection and matching HLA type. Study results and caveats: Public TCR beta family frequency separated CMV-and-HLA carriers, including in an independent cohort.

One entry per CDR3 protein, called by TCRdb with MiXCR from the reads. The sample shows fewer than 650,000 distinct CDR3 sequences, roughly 42% of them seen only once. The TCR comes from a human donor in good health (CMV status not recorded). Some clones in this sample may be carry-over from other donors' samples. The V and J genes are TRBV19 and TRBJ2-3; 10 nucleotides match TRBD1. This specimen consisted of cultured PBMCs, obtained from culture after CMV antigen stimulation. CDR3 amino acids: CASKDRGVSTDTQYF. CDR3 nucleotides: TGTGCCAGTAAGGACAGGGGGGTTTCTACAGATACGCAGTATTTT. Full variable domain (rest looked up from reference TRBV19 and TRBJ2-3): DGGITQSPKYLFRKEGQNVTLSCEQNLNHDAMYWYRQDPGQGLRLIYYSQIVNDFQKGDIAEGYSVSREKKESFPLTVTSAQKNPTAFYLCASKDRGVSTDTQYFGPGTRLTVL.